Below, 25 T cell receptor beta chains from the same sample are listed, as sequenced in a study of vaccination and CD4 T cells after COVID-19. The time point was: late sampling 161 to 241 days after vaccination in three convalescent patients. Treatment reported: roughly nine-day PBMC culture with coronavirus spike peptide pools or control peptides (ViraFEST assay). The study sequenced cultured CD4+ T cell DNA using the Oncomine TCR Beta short-read assay. TCRdb analysed the PCR reads with MiXCR anew, one entry per CDR3 protein. This table holds fewer than 20,000 distinct CDR3 sequences, around 50% found once. These receptors are not linked to any known antigen. This material consisted of CD4+ T cells from blood, cultured in vitro, taken about 7 months after SARS-CoV-2 vaccination. Source of these receptors: a human donor who had recovered from COVID-19.

In this sample, this clonotype turned up a few times. This chain joins TRBV20-1 and TRBJ1-5; TRBD1 matches at 10 bases. The junction had 10 bases not matched to a gene; V was cut back by 3 bases and J by 11 bases. Germline V gene data show CDR1 as DFQATT and CDR2 as SNEGSKA (reference sequence). The CDR3 sequence is 14 residues long. The CDR3 loop is CSASAGTGDVAQHF. In DNA form, the CDR3 reads TGCAGTGCTAGTGCCGGGACAGGGGATGTAGCCCAGCATTTT.

The chain employs TRBV6-1 and TRBJ1-1, with D maybe TRBD1 (5 bases). CDR1 is MNHNS, CDR2 SASEGT, per germline. V was cut by 1 base and J by 3 bases, with 12 bases left in between. The CDR3 is 15 amino acids. The CDR3 sequence: CASSEDGGEYTEAFF. The DNA for the CDR3 is TGTGCCAGCAGTGAAGACGGGGGTGAGTACACTGAAGCTTTCTTT.

This clonotype is deemed medium-sized. V gene TRBV4-1 combines with J gene TRBJ2-7, with D maybe TRBD1 (5 bases). The CDR3 is 13 amino acids. Per the germline V gene, CDR1 is MGHRA and CDR2 is YSYEKL. The V and J ends lost 0 bases and 9 bases respectively, with 12 bases between them. In nucleotides, the CDR3 is TGCGCCAGCAGCCAAGATCAGGGAATGGTGCAGTACTTC. Its translation is CASSQDQGMVQYF.

The chain carries TRBV6-2 or TRBV6-3 and TRBJ2-1, with a weak D call TRBD1 (6 bases). Per the germline V gene, CDR1 is MNHEY and CDR2 is SVGEGT. The V end lost 1 base, the J end lost 7 bases, and 11 bases lay between the germline ends. CDR3 length: 14 residues. The DNA of the CDR3 is TGTGCCAGCAGTTACTTCGGACAGAGTAATGAGCAGTTCTTC. It is translated as CASSYFGQSNEQFF.

Here the CDR3 DNA reads TGCAGTGCTAGAGACAGGGTAGCTGGAAACACCATATATTTT. It encodes CSARDRVAGNTIYF. This chain uses TRBV20-1 with TRBJ1-3, with D tentatively TRBD1 (5 bases). This CDR3 region has 14 residues. The V end lost 0 bases, the J end lost 2 bases, and 8 bases lay between the germline ends. The V gene's germline CDR1 is DFQATT and CDR2 SNEGSKA (reference sequence).

V usage is TRBV10-2 and J usage is TRBJ1-1, with no clear D. V lost 3 bases and J lost 1, with 9 bases in between. This CDR3 contains 14 residues. Per the germline V gene, CDR1 is WSHSY and CDR2 is SAAADI. In nucleotides, the CDR3 is TGCGCCAGCAGTGATGCGACACAGAACACTGAAGCTTTCTTT. It codes for CASSDATQNTEAFF.

The chain recombines TRBV4-3 with TRBJ1-5; possible D gene TRBD1, 5 bases. Trimming took 1 base from V and 7 from J, leaving 11 bases between them. In germline, CDR1 is LGHNA, CDR2 YSLEER. The CDR3 runs to 14 residues. CDR3 nucleotides: TGCGCCAGCAGCCAAGCATGGGGCGGGCAGCCCCAGCATTTT. Translated, it gives CASSQAWGGQPQHF.

This clonotype came up a few times. The chain uses TRBV19 and TRBJ2-5; 10 nucleotides agree with TRBD2. The V gene's germline CDR1 is LNHDA and CDR2 SQIVND (reference sequence). V lost 3 bases, J lost 3 bases, and 10 bases stayed unmatched. CDR3 length: 17 residues. The CDR3 protein is CASSIGLAGAFEETQYF. The CDR3 DNA reads as TGTGCCAGTAGTATTGGGCTAGCGGGGGCTTTTGAAGAGACCCAGTACTTC.

Within the sample, this clonotype is medium-sized. The chain links TRBV7-9 to TRBJ1-1; D remains ambiguous. This CDR3 spans 13 amino acids. Trimming stripped 3 bases from V and 1 base from J, with 6 bases between. The germline V gene has CDR1 SEHNR and CDR2 FQNEAQ (reference sequence). CDR3 amino acids: CASSFVENTEAFF. In DNA, the CDR3 is TGTGCCAGCAGCTTTGTTGAGAACACTGAAGCTTTCTTT.

The CDR3 DNA follows: TGTGCCAGCAGTCGAGGCAGGGATTACGAGCAGTACTTC. It encodes CASSRGRDYEQYF. The V call is TRBV2, the J call TRBJ2-7; perhaps TRBD1 as D (5 bases). Germline CDR1 is SNHLY and CDR2 is FYNNEI. This CDR3 spans 13 amino acids. The V end was cut by 5 bases, the J end by 4 bases, with 12 bases between.

In this sample, this clonotype is hyperexpanded. J is TRBJ1-2 and V is TRBV6-1; TRBD1 is a possible D gene (6 bases). This CDR3 is built from 15 residues. CDR1 and CDR2 from the germline V gene are MNHNS and SASEGT. Trimming left V 5 bases short and J 6 bases short, with 19 bases between. CDR3 protein: CASSRSGDALNGYTF. CDR3 coding DNA: TGTGCCAGCAGTCGGTCAGGGGACGCTCTCAATGGCTACACCTTC.

V is TRBV7-9 and J is TRBJ2-5; D is unclear. Germline CDR1 SEHNR, CDR2 FQNEAQ (reference sequence). Deletions cut 5 bases from V and 3 bases from J, with 4 bases between. The CDR3 has 11 amino acids. CDR3 amino acids: CASSLKETQYF. CDR3 DNA sequence: TGTGCCAGCAGCCTTAAAGAGACCCAGTACTTC. Using reference TRBV7-9 and TRBJ2-5 for the parts outside the CDR3, the full variable domain is DTGVSQNPRHKITKRGQNVTFRCDPISEHNRLYWYRQTLGQGPEFLTYFQNEAQLEKSRLLSDRFSAERPKGSFSTLEIQRTEQGDSAMYLCASSLKETQYFGPGTRLLVL.

The gene calls are TRBV10-3 and TRBJ2-1; D not resolved. The CDR3 is 13 residues long. The V gene lost 6 bases and the J gene lost 7 bases, with 13 bases spanning the gap. The germline CDR1 and CDR2 sequences are ENHRY and SYGVKD. The CDR3 here is CAIRNPTPNEQFF. The CDR3 DNA follows: TGTGCCATCAGGAACCCGACTCCTAATGAGCAGTTCTTC.

The J gene is TRBJ2-3, the V gene TRBV7-6; TRBD2 is a possible D gene (5 bases). The germline V gene has CDR1 SGHVS and CDR2 FNYEAQ. CDR3 length equals 18 residues. Trimming took off 0 bases at V and 1 base at J, with 17 bases between the two ends. DNA of the CDR3: TGTGCCAGCAGCTTAGCTCCGTTGGGCGGGCGAGGCACAGATACGCAGTATTTT. Residues: CASSLAPLGGRGTDTQYF.

This chain uses TRBV25-1 with TRBJ1-2; D not certain. Trimming left V 5 bases short and J 0 bases short, with 16 bases between. The CDR3 is made up of 16 amino acids. The germline CDR1 and CDR2 sequences are MGHDK and SYGVNS. The CDR3, as DNA: TGTGCCAGCAGTCTCCGAGGGCAGGTTTCTAACTATGGCTACACCTTC. Its protein is CASSLRGQVSNYGYTF.

The chain links TRBV20-1 to TRBJ2-3, with 7 bases that match TRBD2. CDR1 and CDR2 (germline): DFQATT, SNEGSKA (reference sequence). V was pared by 6 bases and J by 0 bases, with 6 bases of the junction left unmatched. This CDR3 has 14 residues. The CDR3 protein is CSAHLSGSTDTQYF. DNA for the CDR3: TGCAGTGCCCACCTTAGCGGGAGCACAGATACGCAGTATTTT.

The chain recombines TRBV2 with TRBJ1-6; 10 bases agree with TRBD1. The trim removed 4 bases at V and 8 bases at J, leaving 2 bases unmatched. This CDR3 contains 14 residues. Germline V gene lookup returns CDR1 SNHLY and CDR2 FYNNEI. CDR3 sequence: CASSGGTGDSPLHF. In DNA, the CDR3 is TGTGCCAGCAGTGGCGGGACAGGGGATTCACCCCTCCACTTT. Looking up the rest from reference TRBV2 and TRBJ1-6 gives the full variable domain: EPEVTQTPSHQVTQMGQEVILRCVPISNHLYFYWYRQILGQKVEFLVSFYNNEISEKSEIFDDQFSVERPDGSNFTLKIRSTKLEDSAMYFCASSGGTGDSPLHFGNGTRLTVT.

This clonotype was seen only a few times. V and J are TRBV7-8 and TRBJ2-3, with D perhaps given as TRBD1 or TRBD2 (6 bases each). The CDR3 loop spans 14 amino acids. Germline V lookup: CDR1 SGHVS, CDR2 FQNEAQ. Trimming removed 5 bases from V and 7 bases from J, with 16 bases in between. The CDR3, as DNA: TGTGCCAGCAGCGAATCCGGGGGCTGGCATACGCAGTATTTT. Its translation: CASSESGGWHTQYF.

The chain employs TRBV11-3 and TRBJ2-2; D is ambiguous. The CDR3 covers 14 residues. The V and J ends lost 5 bases and 8 bases respectively, with 15 bases between them. Germline lookup yields CDR1 SGHNT and CDR2 YENEEA. Here the CDR3 reads CASSENAEGGELFF. The CDR3 nucleotides read TGTGCCAGCAGCGAAAACGCAGAAGGAGGGGAGCTGTTTTTT.

The chain employs TRBV7-8 and TRBJ2-3, with D uncertain. The germline V gene has CDR1 SGHVS and CDR2 FQNEAQ. The CDR3 is made up of 12 amino acids. Trimming took 1 base from V and 1 from J, leaving 0 bases between them. This chain's CDR3 is CASSLGTDTQYF. CDR3 DNA sequence: TGTGCCAGCAGCTTAGGCACAGATACGCAGTATTTT. Looking up the rest from reference TRBV7-8 and TRBJ2-3 gives the full variable domain: GAGVSQSPRYKVAKRGQDVALRCDPISGHVSLFWYQQALGQGPEFLTYFQNEAQLDKSGLPSDRFFAERPEGSVSTLKIQRTQQEDSAVYLCASSLGTDTQYFGPGTRLTVL.

This clonotype was detected only a few times. The chain uses TRBV5-4 and TRBJ1-6; D gene uncertain. This CDR3 spans 14 amino acids. The V gene lost 2 bases and the J gene lost 8 bases, with 11 bases spanning the gap. Germline assignment: CDR1 SGHNT and CDR2 YYREEE (reference sequence). The CDR3 region has the DNA TGTGCCAGCAGCTTCGGGCGCGGTTATTCACCCCTCCACTTT. This translates into CASSFGRGYSPLHF.

This clonotype was picked up one time. CDR3 amino acids: CASSQAFRGSSYNEQFF. CDR3 nucleotide sequence: TGTGCCAGCAGCCAGGCCTTCAGAGGGAGCTCCTACAATGAGCAGTTCTTC. V and J are TRBV7-9 and TRBJ2-1; a possible D gene is TRBD2 (5 bases). The germline gives CDR1 SEHNR, CDR2 FQNEAQ (reference sequence). V was shortened by 5 bases and J by 0 bases, with 17 bases between the two germline ends. The CDR3 totals 17 residues.

The rearrangement links TRBV11-1 to TRBJ1-2; a possible D gene is TRBD1 (5 bases). Germline V gene lookup returns CDR1 SGHAT and CDR2 FQDESV (reference sequence). The CDR3 runs 14 residues. The V gene lost 5 bases and the J gene lost 4 bases, with 14 bases spanning the gap. CDR3 residues: CASSPGPVPYGYTF. The CDR3 nucleotides read TGTGCCAGCAGCCCAGGGCCTGTACCCTATGGCTACACCTTC.

This chain links TRBV24-1 with TRBJ2-3, with D possibly being TRBD1 (5 bases). The CDR3 is made up of 14 amino acids. From germline, CDR1 is KGHDR and CDR2 SFDVKD. The germline V and J ends were trimmed by 3 bases and 3 bases, with 9 bases remaining between them. The CDR3 region is CATSDVTATDTQYF. CDR3 in DNA: TGTGCCACCAGTGATGTGACAGCGACAGATACGCAGTATTTT.

This clonotype was counted only a few times. The chain carries TRBV4-1 and TRBJ1-2, with TRBD1 as a possible D gene (5 bases). V dropped 3 bases and J dropped 2 bases, with 10 bases sitting between them. The CDR3 is 14 amino acids. Germline V lookup: CDR1 MGHRA, CDR2 YSYEKL. The CDR3 DNA reads TGCGCCAGCAGCCATCAGGGACGAAACTATGGCTACACCTTC. Its protein product is CASSHQGRNYGYTF.